This TCR beta chain was retrieved from a study of blood T cell repertoires in COVID-19. Across the study: COVID-19 samples from acute and convalescent phases originated in the United States, Italy and Spain. T cells, B-cell-depleted T cells, or PBMCs supplied cDNA or gDNA.

As originally analysed: How many nucleated cells were present was estimated from reference gene primer amplification. Profiled with immunoSEQ multiplex PCR; TCRdb holds only in-frame clones, not every one. That table gives V, J and clone size, and the DNA gave D and trimming. Seen here are roughly 66,000 clones, approximately 82% observed once, and the top ten hold around 6.3%. The CDR3 loop spans 14 amino acids. V lost 5 bases and J lost 1, with 12 bases in between. CDR1 and CDR2 from the germline V gene are SGHKS and YYEKEE (reference sequence). This clone came up once. This chain connects TRBV5-5 to TRBJ1-1; weak D call: TRBD1 (6 bases). This clonotype was obtained from a man in his 60s with acute or convalescent COVID-19. The source material was peripheral blood. DNA of the CDR3: TGTGCCAGCAGTCGGACAGCGTCGAACACTGAAGCTTTCTTT. Protein: CASSRTASNTEAFF.